This record covers a single T cell receptor (beta chain). The antigen is not known. This sample's treatment: oral pan-JAK inhibitor, 5-10 mg twice daily. CD4+ and CD8+ T cells were sorted from PBMCs stained for CD3, CD4 and CD8. Extracted RNA was reverse transcribed, and the resulting cDNA served as sequencing template. The data were produced by immunoSEQ multiplex PCR, yet TCRdb's version contains in-frame clones alone and is incomplete. Of 200,000 to 250,000 clones listed, more than 55% were seen once; the top ten hold more than 0.95%. This entry is derived from a study of CD8+ T cells in alopecia areata. For the study at large: Those treated were given oral tofacitinib at 5 to 10 mg twice daily. People stayed on tofacitinib for 6 to 18 months, then stopped the drug for 6 months.

CDR3 length: 14 amino acids. Germline assignment: CDR1 MNHEY and CDR2 SMNVEV (reference sequence). Trimming cost V 3 bases and J 0 bases, with 6 bases left between them. Study-level points and caveats: Among the top 100, expanded CD8+ clones were significantly decreased by tofacitinib, as was scalp clonality.

The origin of this receptor is a human donor with alopecia areata. Sequenced here: CD4+ T cells sorted from blood, sampled at approximately week 45, from a patient treated with tofacitinib. This sequence joins TRBV27 and TRBJ1-3; D gene unclear. The DNA for the CDR3 is TGTGCCAGCAGTTTGTCTCTCTCTGGAAACACCATATATTTT. Protein sequence: CASSLSLSGNTIYF.